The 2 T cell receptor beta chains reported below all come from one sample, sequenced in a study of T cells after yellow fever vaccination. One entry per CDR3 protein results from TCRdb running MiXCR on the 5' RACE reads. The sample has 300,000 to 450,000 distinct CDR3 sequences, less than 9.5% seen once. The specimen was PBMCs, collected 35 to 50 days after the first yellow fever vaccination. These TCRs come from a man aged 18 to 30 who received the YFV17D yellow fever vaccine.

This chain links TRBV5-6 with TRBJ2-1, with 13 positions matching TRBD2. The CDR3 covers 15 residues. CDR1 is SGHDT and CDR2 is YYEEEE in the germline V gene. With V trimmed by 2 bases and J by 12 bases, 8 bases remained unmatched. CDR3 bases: TGTGCCAGCAGCTTTACTAGCGGGGGGGTGAGGGGGCAGTTCTTC. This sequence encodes CASSFTSGGVRGQFF.

The CDR3 nucleotides are TGCGCCAGCAGAAGCTTGACAGGCAACTACAATGAGCAGTTCTTC. Protein sequence: CASRSLTGNYNEQFF. The chain employs TRBV4-3 and TRBJ2-1; TRBD1 might be the D (6 bases). Germline CDR1 reads LGHNA; CDR2 reads YSLEER. The V end was cut by 6 bases, the J end by 3 bases, with 15 bases between. The CDR3 spans 15 residues.